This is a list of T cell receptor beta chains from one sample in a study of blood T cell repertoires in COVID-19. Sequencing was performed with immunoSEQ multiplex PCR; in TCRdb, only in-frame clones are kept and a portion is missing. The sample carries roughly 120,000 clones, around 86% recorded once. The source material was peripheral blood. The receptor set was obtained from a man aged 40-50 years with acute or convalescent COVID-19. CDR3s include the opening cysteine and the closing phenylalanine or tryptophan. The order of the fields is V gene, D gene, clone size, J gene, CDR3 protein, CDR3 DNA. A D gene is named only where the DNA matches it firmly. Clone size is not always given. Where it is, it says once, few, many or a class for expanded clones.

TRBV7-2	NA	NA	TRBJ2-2	CASSLRHNTGELFF	TGTGCCAGCAGCTTGAGGCATAACACCGGGGAGCTGTTTTTT
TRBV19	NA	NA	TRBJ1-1	CASSIRTAGDTEAFF	TGTGCCAGTAGTATCCGGACAGCGGGAGACACTGAAGCTTTCTTT
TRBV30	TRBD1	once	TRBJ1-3	CAWSSGGSGNTIYF	TGTGCCTGGAGTTCAGGGGGCTCTGGAAACACCATATATTTT
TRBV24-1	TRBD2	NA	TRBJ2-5	CATSDGGLAEQETQYF	TGTGCCACCAGTGATGGAGGACTAGCGGAACAAGAGACCCAGTACTTC
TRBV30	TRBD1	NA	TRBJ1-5	CAWTRTGTGEPQHF	TGTGCCTGGACCCGGACAGGGACAGGGGAGCCCCAGCATTTT
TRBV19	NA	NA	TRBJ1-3	CATLSGNTIYF	TGTGCCACCCTGTCTGGAAACACCATATATTTT
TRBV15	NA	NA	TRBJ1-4	CATSRGQANEKLFF	TGTGCCACCAGCAGAGGACAGGCTAATGAAAAACTGTTTTTT
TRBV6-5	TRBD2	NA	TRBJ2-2	CASSYSIAGGPGELFF	TGTGCCAGCAGTTACTCGATAGCGGGGGGGCCCGGGGAGCTGTTTTTT
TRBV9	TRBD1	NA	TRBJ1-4	CASSVTGQGNEKLFF	TGTGCCAGCAGCGTAACGGGACAGGGGAATGAAAAACTGTTTTTT
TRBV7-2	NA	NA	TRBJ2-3	CASSLAGTVTDTQYF	TGTGCCAGCAGCTTGGCCGGGACTGTCACAGATACGCAGTATTTT
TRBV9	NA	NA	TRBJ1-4	CASSGPRGGLNEKLFF	TGTGCCAGCAGCGGGCCGCGGGGTGGATTGAATGAAAAACTGTTTTTT
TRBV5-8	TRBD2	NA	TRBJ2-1	CASSLGTRNDNEQFF	TGTGCCAGCAGCTTGGGGACTAGGAACGACAATGAGCAGTTCTTC
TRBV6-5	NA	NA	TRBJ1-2	CASRGISGTSYGYTF	TGTGCCAGCAGAGGGATATCCGGGACAAGCTATGGCTACACCTTC
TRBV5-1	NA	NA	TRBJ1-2	CASGENNYGYTF	TGCGCCAGCGGGGAGAACAACTATGGCTACACCTTC
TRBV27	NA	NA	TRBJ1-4	CASSPGGSNEKLFF	TGTGCCAGCAGTCCGGGAGGATCTAATGAAAAACTGTTTTTT
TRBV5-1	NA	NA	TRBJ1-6	CASSSDTSYNSPLHF	TGCGCCAGCAGCTCGGACACCTCCTATAATTCACCCCTCCACTTT
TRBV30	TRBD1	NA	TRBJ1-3	CAWSVGQSSGNTIYF	TGTGCCTGGAGTGTGGGACAGTCCTCTGGAAACACCATATATTTT
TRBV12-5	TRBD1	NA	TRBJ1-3	CASGRPAGQGIYTIYF	TGTGCTAGTGGTCGCCCGGCGGGACAGGGTATTTACACCATATATTTT
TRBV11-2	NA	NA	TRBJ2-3	CASSLNGYTDTQYF	TGTGCCAGCAGCTTAAACGGGTACACAGATACGCAGTATTTT
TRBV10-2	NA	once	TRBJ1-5	CASSFGTPNSNQPQHF	TGCGCCAGCAGTTTTGGGACACCTAATAGCAATCAGCCCCAGCATTTT
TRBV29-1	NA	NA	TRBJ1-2	CSVDTIGASGGLRNYGYTF	TGCAGCGTTGATACCATAGGGGCATCCGGAGGACTAAGAAACTATGGCTACACCTTC
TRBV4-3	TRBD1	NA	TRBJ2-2	CASSQPTGANTGELFF	TGCGCCAGCAGCCAACCGACAGGGGCGAACACCGGGGAGCTGTTTTTT
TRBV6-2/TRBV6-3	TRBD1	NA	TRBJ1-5	CASSYGTGFSQPQHF	TGTGCCAGCAGTTACGGGACAGGGTTTAGCCAGCCCCAGCATTTT
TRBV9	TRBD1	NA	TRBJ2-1	CASSVGGTGVNNEQFF	TGTGCCAGCAGCGTAGGAGGGACAGGGGTCAATAATGAGCAGTTCTTC
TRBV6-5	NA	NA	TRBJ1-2	CASRQGGVRYTF	TGTGCCAGCAGACAAGGGGGTGTTCGCTACACCTTC
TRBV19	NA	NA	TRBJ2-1	CASNIRGDNEQFF	TGTGCCAGTAATATCAGGGGGGACAATGAGCAGTTCTTC
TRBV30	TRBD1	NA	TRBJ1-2	CAWSDRGLSHGYTF	TGTGCCTGGAGCGACAGGGGGCTATCTCATGGCTACACCTTC
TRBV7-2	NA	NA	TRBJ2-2	CASRGRIGRNTGELFF	TGTGCCAGCAGGGGGCGAATAGGGCGAAACACCGGGGAGCTGTTTTTT